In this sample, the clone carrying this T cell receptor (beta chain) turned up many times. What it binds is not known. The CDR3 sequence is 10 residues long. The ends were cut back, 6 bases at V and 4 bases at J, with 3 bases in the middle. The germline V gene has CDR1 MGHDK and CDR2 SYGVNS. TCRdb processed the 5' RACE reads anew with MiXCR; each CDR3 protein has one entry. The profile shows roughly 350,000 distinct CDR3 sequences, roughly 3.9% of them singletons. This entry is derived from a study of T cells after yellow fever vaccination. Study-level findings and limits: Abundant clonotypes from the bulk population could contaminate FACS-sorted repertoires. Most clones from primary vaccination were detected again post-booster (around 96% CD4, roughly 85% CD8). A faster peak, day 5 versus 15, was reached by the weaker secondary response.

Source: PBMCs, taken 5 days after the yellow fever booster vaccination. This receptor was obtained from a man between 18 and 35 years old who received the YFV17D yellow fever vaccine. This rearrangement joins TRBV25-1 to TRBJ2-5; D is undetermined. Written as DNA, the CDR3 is TGTGCCAGCAGGCGAGAGACCCAGTACTTC. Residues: CASRRETQYF.